A selection of T cell receptor beta chains follows, all from one sample in a study of blood T cell repertoires in COVID-19. Method: immunoSEQ multiplex PCR; TCRdb's copy keeps in-frame clones and lacks some. Of approximately 220,000 clones in the sample, 90% were seen once. Sequenced material: PBMCs or T cells enriched from blood (not recorded which). The receptors were gathered from a man aged 25-45 years who had been exposed to COVID-19. The CDR3 runs from the conserved cysteine through the conserved F or W. D genes are given only for firm matches. Some rows mark clone size as missing; the rest say once, few, many or name a class of expanded clone.

d_gene: NA; abundance: NA; j_gene: TRBJ2-6; v_gene: TRBV4-2; CDR3nt: TGTGCCAGCAGCCAGGAAGCGAGCTCTGGGGCCAACGTCCTGACTTTC; CDR3aa: CASSQEASSGANVLTF
d_gene: TRBD1; abundance: NA; j_gene: TRBJ2-7; v_gene: TRBV5-1; CDR3nt: TGCGCCAGCAGCTTGGACAGGGGGGCCTACGAGCAGTACTTC; CDR3aa: CASSLDRGAYEQYF
d_gene: TRBD2; abundance: NA; j_gene: TRBJ2-5; v_gene: TRBV4-1; CDR3nt: TGCGCCAGCAGCCAGTTCAGCGGGGGCGGGTTCAAAGAGACCCAGTACTTC; CDR3aa: CASSQFSGGGFKETQYF
d_gene: TRBD1; abundance: NA; j_gene: TRBJ1-3; v_gene: TRBV7-2; CDR3nt: TGTGCCAGCAGCTTAGTGGGGACAGGTCTCTCTGGAAACACCATATATTTT; CDR3aa: CASSLVGTGLSGNTIYF
d_gene: TRBD1; abundance: NA; j_gene: TRBJ1-1; v_gene: TRBV27; CDR3nt: TGTGCCAGCAGTCTGGACAGGGGAAAAACTGAAGCTTTCTTT; CDR3aa: CASSLDRGKTEAFF
d_gene: NA; abundance: NA; j_gene: TRBJ2-2; v_gene: TRBV6-4; CDR3nt: TGTGCCAGCAGTGAGAGGGACACCGGGGAGCTGTTTTTT; CDR3aa: CASSERDTGELFF
d_gene: NA; abundance: NA; j_gene: TRBJ2-7; v_gene: TRBV7-6; CDR3nt: TGTGCCAGCAGCTCCCCTTTGGACAACGCCTACGAGCAGTACTTC; CDR3aa: CASSSPLDNAYEQYF
d_gene: NA; abundance: NA; j_gene: TRBJ2-2; v_gene: TRBV5-4; CDR3nt: TGTGCCAGCAGCCCCCCCGAATTGAGTCCCGGGGAGCTGTTTTTT; CDR3aa: CASSPPELSPGELFF
d_gene: NA; abundance: NA; j_gene: TRBJ2-3; v_gene: TRBV4-3; CDR3nt: TGCGCCAGCAGCCAAGGAGGCTTCGCGGTTTCCACAGATACGCAGTATTTT; CDR3aa: CASSQGGFAVSTDTQYF
d_gene: NA; abundance: NA; j_gene: TRBJ2-7; v_gene: TRBV1; CDR3nt: TGCACCAGCAGCCAAGAGACACCCCAACGGGGGACCGCTGGCGAGCAGTACTTC; CDR3aa: CTSSQETPQRGTAGEQYF
d_gene: TRBD2; abundance: NA; j_gene: TRBJ2-7; v_gene: TRBV6-5; CDR3nt: TGTGCCAGCAGGCGGGGGGGCGGTGACGAGCAGTACTTC; CDR3aa: CASRRGGGDEQYF
d_gene: NA; abundance: NA; j_gene: TRBJ1-1; v_gene: TRBV11-2; CDR3nt: TGTGCCAGCCTGAAAATAGAAACTGAAGCTTTCTTT; CDR3aa: CASLKIETEAFF
d_gene: NA; abundance: few; j_gene: TRBJ2-7; v_gene: TRBV5-1; CDR3nt: TGCGCCAGCAGCTCGGGGTTCCTAGGCGAGCAGTACTTC; CDR3aa: CASSSGFLGEQYF
d_gene: NA; abundance: NA; j_gene: TRBJ1-5; v_gene: TRBV6-5; CDR3nt: TGTGCCAGCAGTTATCCGGGAGGTGGCAATCAGCCCCAGCATTTT; CDR3aa: CASSYPGGGNQPQHF
d_gene: TRBD1; abundance: NA; j_gene: TRBJ2-3; v_gene: TRBV7-2; CDR3nt: TGTGCCAGCAGCAGGGGGCAGGCCACAGATACGCAGTATTTT; CDR3aa: CASSRGQATDTQYF
d_gene: TRBD1; abundance: NA; j_gene: TRBJ1-1; v_gene: TRBV4-1; CDR3nt: TGCGCCAGCAGCCACCAACAGGGGACGAGGACTGAAGCTTTCTTT; CDR3aa: CASSHQQGTRTEAFF
d_gene: NA; abundance: NA; j_gene: TRBJ1-2; v_gene: TRBV19; CDR3nt: TGTGCCAGTAGTACAGGGCCAAACGGCTATGGCTACACCTTC; CDR3aa: CASSTGPNGYGYTF
d_gene: NA; abundance: NA; j_gene: TRBJ2-7; v_gene: TRBV20-1; CDR3nt: TGCAGTGCTAGTATCCGGGACGGGGGTGAGCAGTACTTC; CDR3aa: CSASIRDGGEQYF
d_gene: NA; abundance: once; j_gene: TRBJ2-5; v_gene: TRBV29-1; CDR3nt: TGCAGCGTGGCGGGACAGTACCAAGAGACCCAGTACTTC; CDR3aa: CSVAGQYQETQYF
d_gene: NA; abundance: NA; j_gene: TRBJ2-7; v_gene: TRBV5-5; CDR3nt: TGTGCCAGCAGCTTGGTCCAGGGTAGGTACGAGCAGTACTTC; CDR3aa: CASSLVQGRYEQYF
d_gene: NA; abundance: NA; j_gene: TRBJ1-1; v_gene: TRBV28; CDR3nt: TGTGCCAGCAGAATACAGCTCGGGAGGCATCTCACTGAAGCTTTCTTT; CDR3aa: CASRIQLGRHLTEAFF
d_gene: NA; abundance: NA; j_gene: TRBJ1-2; v_gene: TRBV12-3/TRBV12-4; CDR3nt: TGTGCCAGCAGTTTGAATGAGGATGGCTACACCTTC; CDR3aa: CASSLNEDGYTF
d_gene: NA; abundance: NA; j_gene: TRBJ1-5; v_gene: TRBV29-1; CDR3nt: TGCAGCGTTGAACAGGGAAGCAATCAGCCCCAGCATTTT; CDR3aa: CSVEQGSNQPQHF
d_gene: TRBD1; abundance: NA; j_gene: TRBJ1-2; v_gene: TRBV15; CDR3nt: TGTGCCACCAGCACCCCCACGACAGGGGCCAGAGGCTACACCTTC; CDR3aa: CATSTPTTGARGYTF
d_gene: TRBD2; abundance: NA; j_gene: TRBJ2-5; v_gene: TRBV13; CDR3nt: TGTGCCAGCAGCCCCGGACTAGCGGGCGTGAGGGAGACCCAGTACTTC; CDR3aa: CASSPGLAGVRETQYF
d_gene: TRBD1; abundance: NA; j_gene: TRBJ2-7; v_gene: TRBV20-1; CDR3nt: TGCAGTGCTAGAGATGGACAGGGGCAGTACTTC; CDR3aa: CSARDGQGQYF
d_gene: NA; abundance: few; j_gene: TRBJ1-5; v_gene: TRBV27; CDR3nt: TGTGCCAGCAGTTGGACAGTCAATCAGCCCCAGCATTTT; CDR3aa: CASSWTVNQPQHF
d_gene: TRBD1; abundance: NA; j_gene: TRBJ1-2; v_gene: TRBV23-1; CDR3nt: TGCGCCACCCCCCGGCGGCCAGGGGGCCACCATGGCTACACCTTC; CDR3aa: CATPRRPGGHHGYTF
d_gene: TRBD1; abundance: NA; j_gene: TRBJ2-5; v_gene: TRBV5-1; CDR3nt: TGCGCCAGCAGCTTCTCCTGGACAGGGCGGAGGGAGACCCAGTACTTC; CDR3aa: CASSFSWTGRRETQYF
d_gene: TRBD2; abundance: NA; j_gene: TRBJ2-1; v_gene: TRBV13; CDR3nt: TGTGCCAGCAGCTCGGGGTCGGGAGGATGGGTCTCCTACAATGAGCAGTTCTTC; CDR3aa: CASSSGSGGWVSYNEQFF
d_gene: TRBD1; abundance: NA; j_gene: TRBJ1-4; v_gene: TRBV18; CDR3nt: TGTGCCAGCTCACCAAGGGGGCATGGAACTAATGAAAAACTGTTTTTT; CDR3aa: CASSPRGHGTNEKLFF
d_gene: NA; abundance: NA; j_gene: TRBJ2-2; v_gene: TRBV5-1; CDR3nt: TGCGCCAGCAGCTTGGATACGGGATCGAACACCGGGGAGCTGTTTTTT; CDR3aa: CASSLDTGSNTGELFF
d_gene: NA; abundance: NA; j_gene: TRBJ1-1; v_gene: TRBV4-2; CDR3nt: TGTGCCGCCACGGGTCGCGGGGAGGACACTGAAGCTTTCTTT; CDR3aa: CAATGRGEDTEAFF
d_gene: NA; abundance: NA; j_gene: TRBJ1-5; v_gene: TRBV5-1; CDR3nt: TGCGCCAGCAGCTTGGACACAGGGACTCAGCCCCAGCATTTT; CDR3aa: CASSLDTGTQPQHF
d_gene: TRBD2; abundance: once; j_gene: TRBJ2-4; v_gene: TRBV4-1; CDR3nt: TGCGCCAGCAGCCAAGAAGGAGCGGGGGGCAAAAACATTCAGTACTTC; CDR3aa: CASSQEGAGGKNIQYF
d_gene: TRBD1; abundance: NA; j_gene: TRBJ1-6; v_gene: TRBV19; CDR3nt: TGTGCCAGTAGTGCCTACAGGGGTAATAATTCACCCCTCCACTTT; CDR3aa: CASSAYRGNNSPLHF
d_gene: NA; abundance: NA; j_gene: TRBJ1-3; v_gene: TRBV7-9; CDR3nt: TGTGCCAGCAGCTCCGACAGCTACTCTGGAAACACCATATATTTT; CDR3aa: CASSSDSYSGNTIYF
d_gene: NA; abundance: NA; j_gene: TRBJ1-2; v_gene: TRBV20-1; CDR3nt: TGCAGTGCTAGAAAGGGAGAAGGCTACACCTTC; CDR3aa: CSARKGEGYTF
d_gene: NA; abundance: NA; j_gene: TRBJ1-1; v_gene: TRBV3-1/TRBV3-2; CDR3nt: TGTGCCAGCAGCCAAGACCTGAGGGGGATCACTGAAGCTTTCTTT; CDR3aa: CASSQDLRGITEAFF
d_gene: NA; abundance: NA; j_gene: TRBJ2-7; v_gene: TRBV6-2/TRBV6-3; CDR3nt: TGTGCCAGCAGTTACTCGGACAGCCTCTACGAGCAGTACTTC; CDR3aa: CASSYSDSLYEQYF
d_gene: TRBD1; abundance: once; j_gene: TRBJ1-4; v_gene: TRBV5-6; CDR3nt: TGTGCCAGCAGCTTGTGGCAGGGGGTCGAAAAACTGTTTTTT; CDR3aa: CASSLWQGVEKLFF
d_gene: TRBD1; abundance: NA; j_gene: TRBJ1-2; v_gene: TRBV3-1/TRBV3-2; CDR3nt: TGTGCCAGCAGCCACCAGGACAGGGGAGGTGGCTACACCTTC; CDR3aa: CASSHQDRGGGYTF
d_gene: TRBD2; abundance: NA; j_gene: TRBJ2-2; v_gene: TRBV9; CDR3nt: TGTGCCAGCAGCGCACCTGGCCGCCGTGGTGAGCGGGGGGGCCACGGAGGGTTTACCGGGGAGCTGTTTTTT; CDR3aa: CASSAPGRRGERGGHGGFTGELFF
d_gene: NA; abundance: once; j_gene: TRBJ2-7; v_gene: TRBV4-3; CDR3nt: TGCGCCAGCAGCCAAGAACGGAGCCCCCTCTACGAGCAGTACTTC; CDR3aa: CASSQERSPLYEQYF
d_gene: NA; abundance: NA; j_gene: TRBJ2-3; v_gene: TRBV15; CDR3nt: TGTGCCACCAGCAACCTATGGTGGAGCCAGTCTAGCACAGATACGCAGTATTTT; CDR3aa: CATSNLWWSQSSTDTQYF
d_gene: NA; abundance: NA; j_gene: TRBJ2-3; v_gene: TRBV7-3; CDR3nt: TGTGCCAGCAGCTTAGTAGGGGGGGCCTCGACAGATACGCAGTATTTT; CDR3aa: CASSLVGGASTDTQYF
d_gene: TRBD2; abundance: NA; j_gene: TRBJ2-3; v_gene: TRBV4-2; CDR3nt: TGTGCCAGCAGCCAGGCAAATAGCGGGGGGCGAGCGGATACGCAGTATTTT; CDR3aa: CASSQANSGGRADTQYF
d_gene: TRBD2; abundance: NA; j_gene: TRBJ2-1; v_gene: TRBV5-4; CDR3nt: TGTGCCAGCACCCAGAAGGGACTAGCGGTCTCCGATGAGCAGTTCTTC; CDR3aa: CASTQKGLAVSDEQFF
d_gene: NA; abundance: NA; j_gene: TRBJ2-1; v_gene: TRBV25-1; CDR3nt: TGTGCCAGCAGTGGGGGGGGCAGCTTCAATGAGCAGTTCTTC; CDR3aa: CASSGGGSFNEQFF